The 10 T cell receptor beta chains presented below share a single source sample, sequenced in a study of blood T cell repertoires in COVID-19. Data came from immunoSEQ multiplex PCR; TCRdb stores just in-frame clones and leaves some out. The data show 200,000 to 250,000 clones, roughly 80% seen once. The sample was peripheral blood. These receptors all come from a man aged 30 to 45 with active or convalescent COVID-19.

This chain joins TRBV9 and TRBJ2-3, with a weak D call TRBD1 (6 bases). CDR1 is SGDLS, CDR2 YYNGEE, per germline. CDR3 size: 16 residues. V was cut by 0 bases and J by 2 bases, with 13 bases left in between. The CDR3 reads CASSVEGKGVTDTQYF. As DNA, the CDR3 is TGTGCCAGCAGCGTAGAGGGAAAGGGGGTCACAGATACGCAGTATTTT. The entire variable domain, with the rest obtained from reference TRBV9 and TRBJ2-3, is as follows: DSGVTQTPKHLITATGQRVTLRCSPRSGDLSVYWYQQSLDQGLQFLIQYYNGEERAKGNILERFSAQQFPDLHSELNLSSLELGDSALYFCASSVEGKGVTDTQYFGPGTRLTVL.

CDR3 bases: TGTGCCAGCAGCGCCTCGGTTGGGAGCTCCTACAATGAGCAGTTCTTC. Translation: CASSASVGSSYNEQFF. The V call is TRBV7-3, the J call TRBJ2-1, with D perhaps TRBD2 (5 bases). Per germline, CDR1 SGHTA and CDR2 FQGTGA. Trimming left V 5 bases short and J 0 bases short, with 14 bases between. This CDR3 has 16 residues.

The rearrangement joins TRBV4-3 to TRBJ2-7; D gene unclear. V was trimmed by 0 bases and J by 0 bases, leaving 6 bases between them. The CDR3 loop spans 14 amino acids. Germline loops: CDR1 LGHNA, CDR2 YSLEER. This CDR3 reads CASSQESSSYEQYF. The CDR3 bases are TGCGCCAGCAGCCAAGAGTCTAGCTCCTACGAGCAGTACTTC.

The rearrangement uses TRBV9 and TRBJ1-6; D remains ambiguous. There are 15 residues in the CDR3. V was pared by 0 bases and J by 2 bases, with 6 bases between. The V gene's germline CDR1 is SGDLS and CDR2 YYNGEE. The CDR3 DNA is TGTGCCAGCAGCGTAGGTCAGGCCTATAATTCACCCCTCCACTTT. This codes for CASSVGQAYNSPLHF.

The sample holds a few counts of this clone. The rearrangement links TRBV5-1 to TRBJ1-2, with a tentative D call TRBD1 (6 bases). The V end was cut by 0 bases, the J end by 2 bases, with 11 bases between. This CDR3 spans 15 amino acids. Germline V gene sequence: CDR1 SGHRS, CDR2 YFSETQ. In DNA, the CDR3 is TGCGCCAGCAGCTTGGACAGGGTAGAGAACTATGGCTACACCTTC. Translating gives CASSLDRVENYGYTF.

V gene TRBV18 combines with J gene TRBJ1-5, with D perhaps TRBD1 (6 bases). Looked up from germline, CDR1 is KGHSH and CDR2 is LQKENI. The CDR3 is made up of 15 amino acids. V lost 2 bases to trimming and J lost 7 bases, with 15 bases between them. The CDR3 region has the DNA TGTGCCAGCTCACCAGATACAGGGTTGTTGCAGCCCCAGCATTTT. The encoded protein is CASSPDTGLLQPQHF.

The gene calls are TRBV2 and TRBJ1-1; D call uncertain. This CDR3 is 11 amino acids long. CDR1 is SNHLY and CDR2 is FYNNEI in the germline V gene. Trimming left V 4 bases short and J 5 bases short, with 5 bases between. The CDR3 loop is CASSARTEAFF. For the CDR3, the DNA is TGTGCCAGCAGTGCTCGGACTGAAGCTTTCTTT.

The gene calls are TRBV4-2 and TRBJ1-5; 9 nucleotides match TRBD1. Per germline, CDR1 LGHNA and CDR2 YNFKEQ. The V gene end was trimmed by 2 bases and the J gene end by 5 bases; junction bases not matched to a gene: 4. CDR3 length: 15 residues. The CDR3 nucleotides read TGTGCCAGCAGCCAACACAGGGGGCTTGATCAGCCCCAGCATTTT. It specifies CASSQHRGLDQPQHF.

The chain employs TRBV4-3 and TRBJ2-7; 11 bases line up with TRBD1. The CDR3 is 14 residues long. With V trimmed by 5 bases and J by 2 bases, 2 bases remained unmatched. CDR1 and CDR2 (germline): LGHNA, YSLEER. The CDR3 region is CASSKGQGAYEQYF. The CDR3 coding sequence is TGCGCCAGCAGCAAGGGACAGGGGGCCTACGAGCAGTACTTC.

The V call is TRBV3-1 (or the pseudogene TRBV3-2), the J call TRBJ2-3; possibly TRBD1 for D (5 bases). The CDR3 is 15 residues long. Germline CDR1 and CDR2: LGHDT and YNNKEL (reference sequence). With 3 bases removed from V and 4 bases from J, the gap between germline ends came to 14 bases. The CDR3 coding sequence is TGTGCCAGCAGCCAGATAGCAGGGATTTCAGATACGCAGTATTTT. It codes for CASSQIAGISDTQYF.